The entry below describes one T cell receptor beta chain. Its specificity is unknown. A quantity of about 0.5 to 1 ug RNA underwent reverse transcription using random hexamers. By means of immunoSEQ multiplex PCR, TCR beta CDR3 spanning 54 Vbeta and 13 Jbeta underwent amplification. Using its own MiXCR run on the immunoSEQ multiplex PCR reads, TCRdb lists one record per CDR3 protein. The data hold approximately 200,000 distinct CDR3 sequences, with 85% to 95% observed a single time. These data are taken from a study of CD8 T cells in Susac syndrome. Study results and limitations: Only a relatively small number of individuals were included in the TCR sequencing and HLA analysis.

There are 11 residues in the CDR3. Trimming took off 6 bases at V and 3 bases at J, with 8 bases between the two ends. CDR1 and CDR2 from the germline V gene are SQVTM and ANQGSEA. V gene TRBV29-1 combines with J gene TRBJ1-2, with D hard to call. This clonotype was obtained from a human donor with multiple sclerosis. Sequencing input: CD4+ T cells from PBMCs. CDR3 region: CSVYLDYGYTF. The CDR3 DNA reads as TGCAGCGTGTACTTGGACTATGGCTACACCTTC.